The 18 T cell receptor beta chains in this list originate from one sample, sequenced in a study of blood T cell repertoires in COVID-19. Data came from immunoSEQ multiplex PCR; TCRdb stores just in-frame clones and leaves some out. The sample holds about 280,000 clones; roughly 85% are singletons and the top ten take about 5%. The sample comprised PBMCs or T cells enriched from blood (not recorded which). The receptors derive from a man aged 40-49 years who had been exposed to COVID-19.

This chain links TRBV5-1 with TRBJ2-2, with 8 bases lining up with TRBD2. Trimming at V came to 0 bases and at J to 7 bases, leaving 11 bases not matched to a gene. Per the germline V gene, CDR1 is SGHRS and CDR2 is YFSETQ. The length of the CDR3 is 17 residues. CDR3 sequence: CASSLETPGLGGGELFF. The DNA of the CDR3 is TGCGCCAGCAGCTTGGAGACTCCGGGACTAGGGGGCGGGGAGCTGTTTTTT. Using reference TRBV5-1 and TRBJ2-2 for the parts outside the CDR3, the full variable domain is KAGVTQTPRYLIKTRGQQVTLSCSPISGHRSVSWYQQTPGQGLQFLFEYFSETQRNKGNFPGRFSGRQFSNSRSEMNVSTLELGDSALYLCASSLETPGLGGGELFFGEGSRLTVL.

V and J are TRBV6-5 and TRBJ2-1; maybe TRBD2 (5 bases). Trimming shortened V by 7 bases and J by 4 bases, and 11 bases separated the two germline ends. The CDR3 runs to 13 residues. The V gene's germline CDR1 is MNHEY and CDR2 SVGAGI. The CDR3 coding sequence is TGTGCCAGCAAGAGAAGCGGTTACAATGAGCAGTTCTTC. As protein: CASKRSGYNEQFF.

The genes are TRBV11-3 and TRBJ2-1; D unclear. Looked up from germline, CDR1 is SGHNT and CDR2 is YENEEA. The CDR3 sequence is 17 residues long. The V end was cut by 2 bases, the J end by 5 bases, with 19 bases between. The CDR3 DNA sequence: TGTGCCAGCAGCTTATTCTGGAGCGAGACTCTCGACAATGAGCAGTTCTTC. Protein product: CASSLFWSETLDNEQFF.

The CDR3 DNA reads as TGCGCCAGCAGCTTATACAGCCGGAACACTGAAGCTTTCTTT. As protein: CASSLYSRNTEAFF. The chain is built from TRBV5-1 and TRBJ1-1; no clear D gene. V lost 2 bases to trimming and J lost 1 base, with 9 bases between them. Per germline, CDR1 SGHRS and CDR2 YFSETQ. There are 14 residues in the CDR3.

The chain uses TRBV11-2 and TRBJ1-2, with D uncertain. V lost 1 base, J lost 2 bases, and 11 bases lay in between. Germline CDR1 reads SGHAT; CDR2 reads FQNNGV. This CDR3 contains 15 residues. In DNA, the CDR3 is TGTGCCAGCAGCTTAGTCCTGGCCCCGAACTATGGCTACACCTTC. The encoded protein is CASSLVLAPNYGYTF.

The rearrangement uses TRBV19 and TRBJ1-4; 7 bases are shared with TRBD1. The CDR3 loop spans 16 amino acids. V was clipped by 3 bases and J by 7 bases; unmatched bases: 11. Germline loops: CDR1 LNHDA, CDR2 SQIVND (reference sequence). The CDR3 nucleotides are TGTGCCAGTAGTATGGGCCAGACAGGGACGGGTGAAAAACTGTTTTTT. Encoded protein: CASSMGQTGTGEKLFF.

Here the CDR3 DNA reads TGCAGCGTTGAGGTCGGGGTACTCAATGCTTACGAGCAGTACTTC. Amino acids: CSVEVGVLNAYEQYF. The chain is built from TRBV29-1 and TRBJ2-7; the D gene is possibly TRBD2 (5 bases). This CDR3 region has 15 residues. Germline V gene data show CDR1 as SQVTM and CDR2 as ANQGSEA. The V and J ends lost 3 bases and 4 bases respectively, with 19 bases between them.

The rearrangement links TRBV23-1 to TRBJ2-2; tentative D call: TRBD2 (6 bases). TRBV23-1 is labeled an ORF, and its function is uncertain. Trimming shortened V by 1 base and J by 6 bases, and 36 bases separated the two germline ends. CDR3 length equals 23 residues. The CDR3 sequence: CASSQFHGDFKGPPGDNAGELFF. The DNA for the CDR3 is TGCGCCAGCAGTCAATTCCATGGGGATTTTAAAGGTCCGCCGGGGGATAATGCCGGGGAGCTGTTTTTT.

The J gene is TRBJ2-7, the V gene TRBV7-8; D possibly corresponds to TRBD2 (6 bases). The germline V and J ends were trimmed by 2 bases and 4 bases, with 9 bases remaining between them. This CDR3 contains 13 residues. The germline V gene encodes CDR1 SGHVS and CDR2 FQNEAQ. The CDR3 DNA reads as TGTGCCAGCAGCTTATTGGAGGGTTACGAGCAGTACTTC. Protein: CASSLLEGYEQYF.

This chain uses TRBV15 with TRBJ1-3, with 9 bases fitting TRBD1. J lost 4 bases, V lost 1 base, and 5 bases had no gene match. Per the germline V gene, CDR1 is LNHNV and CDR2 is YYDKDF (reference sequence). CDR3 length equals 16 residues. The CDR3 loop reads CATSRGDTGGGNTIYF. The CDR3 bases are TGTGCCACCAGCAGAGGGGACACAGGGGGCGGAAACACCATATATTTT. The whole variable domain, filled in from reference TRBV15 and TRBJ1-3, reads DAMVIQNPRYQVTQFGKPVTLSCSQTLNHNVMYWYQQKSSQAPKLLFHYYDKDFNNEADTPDNFQSRRPNTSFCFLDIRSPGLGDTAMYLCATSRGDTGGGNTIYFGEGSWLTVV.

The chain has TRBV19 and TRBJ1-6; D may be TRBD1 (6 bases). The length of the CDR3 is 14 residues. Germline CDR1 is LNHDA and CDR2 is SQIVND (reference sequence). Trimming cost V 0 bases and J 16 bases, with 16 bases left between them. The CDR3 sequence is CASSIEGRGFRLHF. CDR3 bases: TGTGCCAGTAGTATAGAGGGCAGGGGATTCCGGCTCCACTTT.

For this clone: Distinct nucleotide sequences in the sample also encode this CDR3. The V and J genes are TRBV30 and TRBJ1-2, with D possibly matching TRBD1 (5 bases). From germline, CDR1 is GTSNPN and CDR2 SVGIG (reference sequence). This CDR3 has 13 amino acids. V lost 0 bases, J lost 4 bases, and 9 bases lay in between. CDR3 in DNA: TGTGCCTGGAGTGTACTGGGGGGCTATGGCTACACCTTC. Translated: CAWSVLGGYGYTF.

The chain employs TRBV6-5 and TRBJ2-3; D is unclear. The CDR3 is 15 residues long. Between the trimmed V and J ends, which lost 2 bases and 2 bases, there was a span of 11 bases. Germline V gene data show CDR1 as MNHEY and CDR2 as SVGAGI. The CDR3 sequence: CASSYRGGYTDTQYF. CDR3 sequence (DNA): TGTGCCAGCAGTTACCGTGGCGGCTACACAGATACGCAGTATTTT.

This sequence joins TRBV24-1 and TRBJ2-1, with 10 bases matching TRBD1. V shed 4 bases and J 4 bases; nucleotides not matched to a gene: 9. Germline loops: CDR1 KGHDR, CDR2 SFDVKD. This CDR3 comprises 17 residues. CDR3 DNA sequence: TGTGCCACCAGTGAGGGAACCGGGACAGGGGAATACAATGAGCAGTTCTTC. Translating it yields CATSEGTGTGEYNEQFF.

V usage is TRBV4-1 and J usage is TRBJ1-4, with a tentative D call TRBD1 (5 bases). Germline V CDR1 and CDR2: MGHRA, YSYEKL. The CDR3 runs 15 residues. Trimming stripped 0 bases from V and 7 bases from J, with 12 bases between. CDR3 in DNA: TGCGCCAGCAGCCAAGATGGTGGGGGGGGTGAAAAACTGTTTTTT. Protein sequence: CASSQDGGGGEKLFF.

The rearrangement joins TRBV29-1 to TRBJ2-2; D call uncertain. Trimming shortened V by 7 bases and J by 3 bases, and 15 bases separated the two germline ends. This CDR3 comprises 14 residues. Germline-derived CDR1 and CDR2 are SQVTM and ANQGSEA. The chain's CDR3 is CSDSLTIYTGELFF. The CDR3 coding sequence is TGCAGCGACTCGCTGACAATATACACCGGGGAGCTGTTTTTT.

This clone occurred a few times. This chain links TRBV2 with TRBJ1-5; D is unclear. Germline values: CDR1 SNHLY, CDR2 FYNNEI. Trimming shortened V by 0 bases and J by 10 bases, and 10 bases separated the two germline ends. CDR3 length: 13 amino acids. For the CDR3, the DNA is TGTGCCAGCAGTGAAGCCGGGAGAGGACCCCAGCATTTT. Amino acid sequence: CASSEAGRGPQHF.

This sequence joins TRBV5-4 and TRBJ2-7; D may be TRBD2 (6 bases). Germline V gene data show CDR1 as SGHNT and CDR2 as YYREEE (reference sequence). V lost 0 bases to trimming and J lost 3 bases, with 13 bases between them. The CDR3 extends over 15 amino acids. The CDR3 DNA reads TGTGCCAGCAGCTTGGGAACCGGGACTCGCTACGAGCAGTACTTC. Residues: CASSLGTGTRYEQYF. The whole variable domain, filled in from reference TRBV5-4 and TRBJ2-7, reads ETGVTQSPTHLIKTRGQQVTLRCSSQSGHNTVSWYQQALGQGPQFIFQYYREEENGRGNFPPRFSGLQFPNYSSELNVNALELDDSALYLCASSLGTGTRYEQYFGPGTRLTVT.